A selection of T cell receptor beta chains follows, all from one sample in a study of T-cell reconstitution after alpha-beta-depleted transplantation in children. TCRdb processed the PCR reads anew with MiXCR; each CDR3 protein has one entry. The sample holds around 370,000 distinct CDR3 sequences, around a tenth seen once. This specimen consisted of PBMCs from the stem cell graft donor, obtained from the stem cell graft. Receptors were obtained from a human donor who donated a stem cell graft to a child with acute lymphoblastic leukemia. Each CDR3 is given with its conserved first and last residue. The D gene is left open where the match is weak. Clone sizes are given selectively: once, few, many, or a class where the clone is expanded.

d_call	v_call	clone_size	j_call	cdr3_nt	cdr3_aa
TRBD2	TRBV2	NA	TRBJ2-7	TGTGCCAGCAGGGAGTCTAGCGGAGCTGGCGAGCAGTACTTC	CASRESSGAGEQYF
NA	TRBV20-1	many	TRBJ1-1	TGCAGTGCTAGTCCGGGACCCACTAGCGCTGAAGCTTTCTTT	CSASPGPTSAEAFF
NA	TRBV29-1	NA	TRBJ2-3	TGCAGCGTTGTGGTCCCGGGACGGACAGATACGCAGTATTTT	CSVVVPGRTDTQYF
NA	TRBV28	few	TRBJ1-2	TGTGCCAGCAGCCTTAGGGACTTTGGCTACACCTTC	CASSLRDFGYTF
NA	TRBV7-2	few	TRBJ1-5	TGTGCCAGCAGCTACGCCCAGGGGAGGCCCCAGCATTTT	CASSYAQGRPQHF
NA	TRBV20-1	NA	TRBJ2-1	TGCAGTGCTAGGGGGGCTCAGGCACCGGCCGATGAGCAGTTCTTC	CSARGAQAPADEQFF
TRBD1	TRBV7-2	NA	TRBJ2-7	TGTGCCAGCATGGGGGACAGGGGCCCCTACGAGCAGTACTTC	CASMGDRGPYEQYF
TRBD2	TRBV20-1	few	TRBJ2-5	TGCAGTGCCGAGACTAGCGGCCAAGAGACCCAGTACTTC	CSAETSGQETQYF
TRBD2	TRBV29-1	few	TRBJ2-1	TGCAGCGTCCACGGGACTAGCGGGAGGGCGTCCTACAATGAGCAGTTCTTC	CSVHGTSGRASYNEQFF
TRBD1	TRBV5-1	NA	TRBJ2-5	TGCGCCAGCCGGTTGACAGGGGATCAAGAGACCCAGTACTTC	CASRLTGDQETQYF
TRBD2	TRBV18	once	TRBJ2-7	TGTGCCAGCTCACCTGGGACTAGCGGGGGCTACGAGCAGTACTTC	CASSPGTSGGYEQYF
TRBD2	TRBV19	few	TRBJ2-3	TGTGCCAGTAGTGCGTTAGCGGGAGCGACAGATACGCAGTATTTT	CASSALAGATDTQYF
NA	TRBV7-9	NA	TRBJ2-7	TGTGCCAGCAGCCTCGCGGCCACAACCGGGGAGCAGTACTTC	CASSLAATTGEQYF
NA	TRBV14	many	TRBJ1-1	TGTGCCAGCAGCCAAGGAGGGAGAGGTGAAGCTTTCTTT	CASSQGGRGEAFF
TRBD2	TRBV15	few	TRBJ2-1	TGTGCCACCAGCAGGAGCAGACTAGCGGTTTCCTACAATGAGCAGTTCTTC	CATSRSRLAVSYNEQFF
NA	TRBV5-5	few	TRBJ2-5	TGTGCCAGCAGCCCCAACCACCGGGCAGGGGAAGGAGAGACCCAGTACTTC	CASSPNHRAGEGETQYF
TRBD2	TRBV20-1	NA	TRBJ2-1	TGCAGTGCTAGAGTAAGCGGGAAGATCCCCCACAATGAGCAGTTCTTC	CSARVSGKIPHNEQFF
NA	TRBV7-2	few	TRBJ2-7	TGTGCCAGCAGCTCAGCCCGGTACGAGCAGTACTTC	CASSSARYEQYF
NA	TRBV13	NA	TRBJ2-3	TGTGCCAGCAGCCCGGGACCAACGCAGTATTTT	CASSPGPTQYF
NA	TRBV20-1	few	TRBJ1-5	TGCAGTGCTAGAGAGAATCAGCCCCAGCATTTT	CSARENQPQHF
TRBD2	TRBV12-3/TRBV12-4	NA	TRBJ2-7	TGTGCCACCAGTGGAGGCGGGAGGGACGAGCAGTACTTC	CATSGGGRDEQYF
TRBD2	TRBV5-1	many	TRBJ2-5	TGCGCCAGCAGCTTAGGGACTAGTCAAGAGACCCAGTACTTC	CASSLGTSQETQYF
NA	TRBV4-1	few	TRBJ1-5	TGCGCCAGCAGCCAAGAACGGGGGTACAATCAGCCCCAGCATTTT	CASSQERGYNQPQHF
TRBD2	TRBV5-6	NA	TRBJ2-1	TGTGCCAGCAGCTTGGTCGGGGCGGGAGACCTTATCTACAATGAGCAGTTCTTC	CASSLVGAGDLIYNEQFF
NA	TRBV5-5	NA	TRBJ2-2	TGTGCCAGCAGCCCAGACACGAACACCGGGGAGCTGTTTTTT	CASSPDTNTGELFF
TRBD2	TRBV20-1	few	TRBJ2-1	TGCAGTGCTAGAGATCCCAGCGGGAGTTTGAGTGAGCAGTTCTTC	CSARDPSGSLSEQFF
NA	TRBV4-1	many	TRBJ2-1	TGCGCCAGCAGAGCGGGACAGTCATACAATGAGCAGTTCTTC	CASRAGQSYNEQFF
NA	TRBV19	few	TRBJ2-2	TGTGCCAGTAGTATAGGAGGGGACACCGGGGAGCTGTTTTTT	CASSIGGDTGELFF
TRBD2	TRBV7-2	NA	TRBJ2-4	TGTGCCAGCAGCTTACGCCTAGCGGGAGGGCGAGGGGCCAAAAACATTCAGTACTTC	CASSLRLAGGRGAKNIQYF
NA	TRBV20-1	few	TRBJ1-1	TGCAGTGCTAGTAACCAGGCCGGTGACGCTGAAGCTTTCTTT	CSASNQAGDAEAFF
TRBD2	TRBV29-1	few	TRBJ2-1	TGCAGCGTTGAAGATCTTATACGGGAGGGGAACTACAATGAGCAGTTCTTC	CSVEDLIREGNYNEQFF
TRBD2	TRBV5-1	NA	TRBJ2-3	TGCGCCAGCAGCCTGGACGCTAGCGGACGCACAGATACGCAGTATTTT	CASSLDASGRTDTQYF
TRBD2	TRBV15	NA	TRBJ2-2	TGTGCCACCAGCAGGGTAGCGGGACCCGGGGAGCTGTTTTTT	CATSRVAGPGELFF
TRBD2	TRBV20-1	few	TRBJ2-5	TGCAGTGCTATGCGGCCAGCGGGAGGGACAAAAGAGACCCAGTACTTC	CSAMRPAGGTKETQYF
NA	TRBV15	NA	TRBJ2-3	TGTGCCACCAGCAGAGATCTTCAGGACAAGACGCAGTATTTT	CATSRDLQDKTQYF
TRBD2	TRBV5-6	few	TRBJ2-1	TGTGCCAGCAGCATAACCGGGACTAGCATCTCCTACAATGAGCAGTTCTTC	CASSITGTSISYNEQFF
TRBD2	TRBV6-2/TRBV6-3	NA	TRBJ2-1	TGTGCCAGCAGTTACTCGGCGGGAGACGTGTTCTTC	CASSYSAGDVFF
NA	TRBV4-3	NA	TRBJ2-7	TGCGCCAGCAGCTCCGGGCGGAGTGGCTACGAGCAGTACTTC	CASSSGRSGYEQYF
TRBD1	TRBV5-1	few	TRBJ2-5	TGCGCCAGCAGCTTGGCTCCGGGACAGGGTATGGGAGAGACCCAGTACTTC	CASSLAPGQGMGETQYF
TRBD2	TRBV12-3/TRBV12-4	NA	TRBJ2-1	TGTGCCAGCAGTCGGACTAGCGGGAGATCTGAGCAGTTCTTC	CASSRTSGRSEQFF
NA	TRBV27	few	TRBJ1-1	TGTGCCAGCAGTTCAACAGGGTTTACTGAAGCTTTCTTT	CASSSTGFTEAFF
NA	TRBV28	many	TRBJ2-1	TGTGCCAGCAGCTCCGGGACCCTGTGGCAGTTCTTC	CASSSGTLWQFF
NA	TRBV7-2	many	TRBJ2-7	TGTGCCAGCAGCCCTGACTACGAGCAGTACTTC	CASSPDYEQYF
TRBD1	TRBV12-3/TRBV12-4	few	TRBJ2-7	TGTGCCAGCTCGGGACAGGAGTTAACATTGTGGGGACAGGGGGCCTACGAGCAGTACTTC	CASSGQELTLWGQGAYEQYF
TRBD1	TRBV12-3/TRBV12-4	few	TRBJ2-1	TGTGCCAGCAGTTTAGCCCAGGGGGCAGTTATATCCTACAATGAGCAGTTCTTC	CASSLAQGAVISYNEQFF
TRBD1	TRBV7-2	NA	TRBJ1-5	TGTGCCAGCAGCTTCACAGGGGTGGGACAGCCCCAGCATTTT	CASSFTGVGQPQHF
TRBD2	TRBV7-2	few	TRBJ2-3	TGTGCCAGCAGCTTAGTGGTAGCGGGAGCAGATACGCAGTATTTT	CASSLVVAGADTQYF
NA	TRBV6-5	few	TRBJ2-2	TGTGCCAGCAGTTGGACCCCGAACACCGGGGAGCTGTTTTTT	CASSWTPNTGELFF
TRBD2	TRBV5-1	many	TRBJ2-3	TGCGCCAGCTCGGGGGGAAGCGGAAGCACAGATACGCAGTATTTT	CASSGGSGSTDTQYF
TRBD1	TRBV5-1	many	TRBJ2-7	TGCGCCAGCAGCCGCGAAGGAGCCAGGGGGCGCAACGAGCAGTACTTC	CASSREGARGRNEQYF
TRBD2	TRBV12-5	NA	TRBJ2-1	TGTGCTAGTGGTTTGGCCGGACTAGCGGGAGACAGGTCCTACAATGAGCAGTTCTTC	CASGLAGLAGDRSYNEQFF
TRBD1	TRBV5-1	NA	TRBJ2-3	TGCGCCAGCAGCTTGGGGCCGGGACAGGGAGGGGCAGATACGCAGTATTTT	CASSLGPGQGGADTQYF
NA	TRBV27	many	TRBJ1-1	TGTGCCAGCACCCCACGGTTGGGCGTGAGCACTGAAGCTTTCTTT	CASTPRLGVSTEAFF
TRBD2	TRBV20-1	many	TRBJ2-3	TGCAGTGCTTTACTAGCGGGAGGAATATGGGAAGGCACAGATACGCAGTATTTT	CSALLAGGIWEGTDTQYF
NA	TRBV4-2	few	TRBJ2-1	TGTGCCAGCAGCCAAGGCCCCGGGTTTACCAATGAGCAGTTCTTC	CASSQGPGFTNEQFF